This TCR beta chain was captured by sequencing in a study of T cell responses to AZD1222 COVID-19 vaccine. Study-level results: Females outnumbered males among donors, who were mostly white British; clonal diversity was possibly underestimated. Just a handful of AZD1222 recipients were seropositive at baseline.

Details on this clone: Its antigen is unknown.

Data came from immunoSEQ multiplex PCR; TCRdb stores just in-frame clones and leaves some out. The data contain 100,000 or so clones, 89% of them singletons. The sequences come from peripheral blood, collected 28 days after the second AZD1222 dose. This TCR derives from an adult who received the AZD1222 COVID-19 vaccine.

For the CDR3, the DNA is TGCAGCGAAGGGTCTTCTTCACCTAGTGAAGCTTTCTTT. Translation gives CSEGSSSPSEAFF. This chain links TRBV29-1 with TRBJ1-1; D is undetermined. The V end lost 7 bases, the J end lost 7 bases, and 19 bases lay between the germline ends. CDR1 is SQVTM, CDR2 ANQGSEA, per germline. The CDR3 loop spans 13 amino acids.